This T cell receptor (beta chain) was captured by sequencing in a study of circulating and synovial CD4+ cells in juvenile arthritis. Findings of the study overall: Circulating pathogenic-like lymphocytes shared a substantially higher fraction of CDR3 sequences with synovium than bulk blood. Some such blood samples were as oligoclonal as synovium. Bulk blood CD4 samples held at least an order of magnitude more or fewer genomes than CPL. Deeper sequencing increased measured overlap with synovial clonotypes.

The assay was immunoSEQ multiplex PCR, and TCRdb's table has in-frame clones only and misses some. The table has 14,000 or so clones, roughly 88% seen once; the top ten hold less than 4.5%. Trimming removed 0 bases from V and 3 bases from J, with 5 bases in between. The CDR3 length is 12 residues. CDR1 and CDR2 (germline): GTSNPN, SVGIG (reference sequence). With regard to this clone: Antigen unknown.

The receptor was derived from a human patient with juvenile idiopathic arthritis. Some clones in this sample may be carry-over from other donors' samples. This chain uses TRBV30 with TRBJ2-5; unclear D gene. The sample comprised CD4+ T cells from synovial fluid. This CDR3 is CAWSVSEETQYF. CDR3 sequence (DNA): TGTGCCTGGAGTGTGTCGGAAGAGACCCAGTACTTC.